In its sample, the clone carrying this T cell receptor beta chain was seen many times. Antigen unknown. The CDR3 runs to 14 residues. The V end lost 5 bases, the J end lost 4 bases, and 14 bases lay between the germline ends. Germline V CDR1 and CDR2: SGHRS, YFSETQ. TCR alpha and TCR beta cDNA libraries with sample barcodes and UMIs came from 5'RACE using constant-segment primers. TCRdb recomputed calls from the 5' RACE reads with MiXCR, one row per CDR3 protein. The table lists about 320,000 distinct CDR3 sequences, roughly an eighth of them singletons, with around a fifth in the top ten. This sample was taken from a study of T-cell memory formation after mild COVID-19. About the study: Among the donors, TCR clusters were largely specific to each donor.

Findings of the study overall: The study found contracting CD4+ clones mainly in CM and EM and contracting CD8+ clones in EMRA. A second wave expanding day 15 to 37 was CD4+-biased; contracting clones were balanced.

The clonotype was recovered from a man aged 18-30 years who had mild COVID-19 (a few samples of this study predate the infection). Cell type and time point are not known. The chain links TRBV5-1 to TRBJ2-3; tentatively, D is TRBD2 (7 bases). Input material: PBMCs or a T cell subset sorted from them (not recorded which). CDR3 amino acids: CASSLGGAADTQYF. Here the CDR3 DNA reads TGCGCCAGCAGTCTGGGGGGGGCCGCAGATACGCAGTATTTT.